Listed below are T cell receptor beta chains from one sample, sequenced in a study of CD8 T cells in ankylosing spondylitis. TCRdb reanalysed the 5' RACE reads using MiXCR and keeps one entry per CDR3 protein. The sample lists 200,000 to 300,000 distinct CDR3 sequences, 30% to 35% occurring once. Sequencing used blood, either unsorted or a sorted T cell fraction (not recorded which). These receptors originate from a male donor with ankylosing spondylitis or in good health (not recorded which). The CDR3 runs from the conserved cysteine through the conserved F or W. Each record gives: clone size, J gene, V gene, D gene, CDR3 protein, CDR3 DNA. A D gene is named only where the DNA matches it firmly. Size tells how often a clone was seen (once, few, many) or the class of an expanded clone, and some rows leave it out.

few	TRBJ2-1	TRBV7-3	.	CASSLTGYDEQFF	TGTGCCAGCAGCTTAACAGGGTATGATGAGCAGTTCTTC
.	TRBJ2-1	TRBV4-1	.	CASSQLRAEQFF	TGCGCCAGCAGCCAATTGAGGGCGGAGCAGTTCTTC
few	TRBJ2-7	TRBV5-1	.	CASSSGHNRYEQYF	TGCGCCAGCAGCTCTGGACACAATCGCTACGAGCAGTACTTC
.	TRBJ2-2	TRBV3-1	.	CASSGSYENTGELFF	TGTGCCAGCAGCGGGTCTTACGAGAACACCGGGGAGCTGTTTTTT
few	TRBJ2-2	TRBV20-1	TRBD2	CSARGSGGANTGELFF	TGCAGTGCTAGAGGTAGCGGGGGTGCGAACACCGGGGAGCTGTTTTTT
few	TRBJ2-1	TRBV27	.	CASLGQGPQTYNEQFF	TGTGCCAGCCTCGGGCAGGGCCCACAGACCTACAATGAGCAGTTCTTC
.	TRBJ1-1	TRBV11-2	.	CASSLERLQLSITEAFF	TGTGCCAGCAGCTTAGAAAGGTTACAGCTTAGTATAACTGAAGCTTTCTTT
.	TRBJ2-7	TRBV11-2	.	CASSPRVVYEQYF	TGTGCCAGCAGCCCGCGGGTGGTTTACGAGCAGTACTTC
few	TRBJ2-1	TRBV20-1	.	CSASIAIEQFF	TGCAGTGCTAGCATTGCCATTGAGCAGTTCTTC
few	TRBJ2-4	TRBV15	.	CATSRQREGNIQYF	TGTGCCACCAGCAGACAACGGGAAGGGAACATTCAGTACTTC